The next 5 T cell receptor beta chains were all read from a single sample in a study of shared clonotypes between healthy human individuals. Libraries were prepared by immunoSEQ multiplex PCR; TCRdb keeps only in-frame clonotypes and omits some of them. The sample shows around 1.4 million clones, roughly 98.5% of them seen only once. The sequenced sample consisted of naive CD4+ T cells sorted from blood. The subset: CD45RA+ positively selected. All receptors come from a man aged 30 to 39 in good health.

The chain links TRBV5-4 to TRBJ1-1; weak D call: TRBD1 (6 bases). The V end was cut by 1 base, the J end by 0 bases, with 10 bases between. Germline V gene data show CDR1 as SGHNT and CDR2 as YYREEE (reference sequence). The CDR3 sequence is 15 residues long. As DNA, the CDR3 is TGTGCCAGCAGCTTGTCACAGGGAATGAACACTGAAGCTTTCTTT. This codes for CASSLSQGMNTEAFF.

The J gene is TRBJ2-7, the V gene TRBV29-1; D ambiguous. V shed 5 bases and J shed 3 bases, with 23 bases lying between them. This CDR3 contains 16 residues. Germline V gene lookup returns CDR1 SQVTM and CDR2 ANQGSEA. CDR3 loop: CSVQKNPIGLHYEQYF. The CDR3 DNA follows: TGCAGCGTTCAAAAAAACCCAATAGGGCTACACTACGAGCAGTACTTC.

The chain uses TRBV29-1 and TRBJ2-7; 7 bases fit TRBD2. V gave up 6 bases and J gave up 5 bases; unmatched junction bases: 10. The CDR3 has 13 residues. Germline V gene sequence: CDR1 SQVTM, CDR2 ANQGSEA. The CDR3 nucleotides read TGCAGCGTCGCACCGGGACTAATTAACGAGCAGTACTTC. This codes for CSVAPGLINEQYF.

This chain links TRBV9 with TRBJ2-5; 7 bases are shared with TRBD2. CDR1 SGDLS and CDR2 YYNGEE come from the germline V gene. Trimming cost V 0 bases and J 4 bases; bases outside gene matches: 3. This CDR3 contains 14 residues. The CDR3 reads CASSVATSPETQYF. CDR3 nucleotides: TGTGCCAGCAGCGTAGCGACTAGCCCAGAGACCCAGTACTTC. Full variable domain (remainder filled in from reference TRBV9 and TRBJ2-5): DSGVTQTPKHLITATGQRVTLRCSPRSGDLSVYWYQQSLDQGLQFLIQYYNGEERAKGNILERFSAQQFPDLHSELNLSSLELGDSALYFCASSVATSPETQYFGPGTRLLVL.

The chain carries TRBV29-1 and TRBJ2-1, with 9 bases aligning to TRBD2. The CDR3 runs to 12 residues. Germline CDR1 SQVTM, CDR2 ANQGSEA. The V segment lost 3 bases and the J segment 8 bases; nucleotides outside the gene matches: 2. The chain's CDR3 is CSVETSGYEQFF. The CDR3 nucleotides read TGCAGCGTTGAGACTAGCGGATATGAGCAGTTCTTC.